The present entry profiles one TCR beta chain with its context. These data are taken from a study of T cell changes during pregnancy in multiple sclerosis. The assay was immunoSEQ multiplex PCR, and TCRdb's table has in-frame clones only and misses some. The data hold about 29,000 clones, with 89% observed a single time. Germline-derived CDR1 and CDR2 are MNHNY and SVGAGI (reference sequence). Unmatched junction bases numbered 5, after V lost 6 bases and J lost 1 base. CDR3 length equals 15 residues. Sequencing used CD8+ T cells from peripheral blood mononuclear cells, obtained after pregnancy. This clonotype was sampled from a female donor with multiple sclerosis, enrolled in a pregnancy study. The chain is built from TRBV6-6 and TRBJ1-5, with 8 bases matching TRBD1. CDR3 nucleotide sequence: TGTGCCAGCAGCTCGCAGGGGGCGAGCAATCAGCCCCAGCATTTT. Residues: CASSSQGASNQPQHF.